This T cell receptor beta chain was sequenced during a study of blood T cell repertoires in COVID-19 (dated by TCRdb to 2018 to 2021). About the investigation overall: Samples covering the acute and convalescent phases of COVID-19 were provided by collaborators in the United States, Italy and Spain. The prospective study material was composed of cDNA or gDNA derived from T cells, B-cell-depleted T cells, or PBMCs. Subjects who had been exposed to COVID-19, were actively infected with it, or had recovered from it provided the deeply sampled blood TCRbeta repertoires that made up the dataset. The repertoires were released in a freely available public database intended as a resource for research on the immune response to SARS-CoV-2. The samples were drawn from the first 160 participants of the ongoing ImmuneRACE study and from more than 1,000 subjects provided by 6 global collaborators. The sample metadata nearly always contained a de-identified subject ID, COVID-19 status, age in years and sex. Where available, HLA class I and class II types were taken from metadata supplied by the sample provider and were not determined by assay-based typing.

Broader findings and caveats from the paper: The quantity of clinical and demographic metadata differed by source and by participant and was supplied without curation.

The immunoSEQ Assay, a bias-controlled multiplex PCR, was used to amplify TCRbeta CDR3 regions from genomic DNA. As for the authors' bioinformatics: The number of nucleated cells in each sample was estimated by amplification of reference gene primers within the assay. To quantify the absolute abundance of each unique TCRbeta CDR3 rearrangement, sequence reads were collapsed and filtered. For each sample, productive Simpson clonality was calculated as the square root of Simpson's diversity index over productive rearrangements. Not all clones reach the TCRdb copy of this immuneACCESS table, which keeps in-frame sequences only. Checked studies attribute under half of the gap to unresolved V genes and leave the rest unexplained. The V and J calls and clone size were taken over from that table, and D and trimming were inferred from the DNA. In all, the sample holds hundreds of thousands of clones, and around nine tenths of those were seen once. More than 3.5% of the sample lies in the top ten.

Participants in the prospective study were aged roughly 18 to 95 years, lived in 20 to 30 United States geographic areas, and enrolled through a virtual design. In the prospective study, cohorts were assigned on the basis of participant-reported clinical history obtained from a screening survey and a study questionnaire. ImmuneRACE Cohort 3 recovered participants were defined by two consecutive negative NP/OP PCR tests, healthcare professional clearance, or symptom resolution. In the prospective study, whole blood, serum and a nasopharyngeal or oropharyngeal swab were collected from each participant by mobile phlebotomists. Participants in the prospective study had the option to provide additional blood draws and questionnaires over a 2-month period. Before DNA extraction, blood samples from the prospective study were shipped at room temperature or frozen. As concerns this clone: Its antigen target is currently unknown. Base qualities are not provided; no much larger clone lies one nucleotide away.

The CDR3 holds 14 amino acids from the cysteine to the phenylalanine. The entry retains the CDR3 DNA only, 42 bases that are in frame from base 1. The junction shows trimming of 4 bases on V and 1 base on J, and the gene matches do not reach 3 bases of it. Per the germline V gene, SGHDT is the CDR1 and YYEEEE is the CDR2. The receptor comes from a woman aged 25 to 39 who had recovered from COVID-19. Rearrangement joined TRBV5-6 to TRBJ2-3; the central 7 bases match TRBD1. The sample consisted of PBMCs or T cells enriched from blood (not recorded which). The CDR3 region: CASSVGQGTDTQYF. Here is the DNA: TGTGCCAGCAGCGTAGGACAGGGCACAGATACGCAGTATTTT. Reference TRBV5-6 and TRBJ2-3 proteins supply the regions before and after the CDR3; the full variable domain is: DAGVTQSPTHLIKTRGQQVTLRCSPKSGHDTVSWYQQALGQGPQFIFQYYEEEERQRGNFPDRFSGHQFPNYSSELNVNALLLGDSALYLCASSVGQGTDTQYFGPGTRLTVL.